This T cell receptor beta chain emerged from a study of blood T cell repertoires in COVID-19. Overall study: COVID-19 samples from acute and convalescent phases originated in the United States, Italy and Spain. PBMCs, B-cell-depleted T cells, or T cells provided the cDNA or gDNA that made up the material.

The germline gives CDR1 KGHSH, CDR2 LQKENI. This CDR3 contains 16 residues. The ends were cut back, 3 bases at V and 0 bases at J, with 14 bases in the middle. Original handling: Researchers report that nucleated cell counts were estimated from reference gene primer amplification. The method was immunoSEQ multiplex PCR; TCRdb's version includes in-frame clones alone and lacks a portion of them. The V and J calls and clone size were taken over from that table, and D and trimming were inferred from the DNA. The sample has nearly 15,000 clones, about 91% seen once. This TCR came from a human donor in a cohort sampled during active COVID-19. Sequenced material: peripheral blood. The chain joins TRBV18 to TRBJ1-1; weak D call: TRBD1 (5 bases). CDR3 coding DNA: TGTGCCAGCTCACCGACAGCGGGGTTCATGAACACTGAAGCTTTCTTT. Amino acid sequence: CASSPTAGFMNTEAFF.